This entry lists 22 T cell receptor beta chains sequenced from one sample in a study of blood T cells in healthy people across ages. Alongside a J-beta primer mix, a sample-barcoded 5' primer served in a second PCR lasting about 7 to 11 cycles. TCRdb ran MiXCR on the 5' RACE reads and lists one entry per CDR3 protein. Among over 700,000 distinct CDR3 sequences listed, about 25% were seen once. This sample was shared with a second study, whose subject was T cells of mothers and their children.

Sequencing was performed on blood. These TCRs come from a boy between 10 and 17 years old in good health.

The V gene is TRBV11-3, the J gene TRBJ2-1; 7 nucleotides agree with TRBD2. Per germline, CDR1 SGHNT and CDR2 YENEEA. Trimming cost V 4 bases and J 8 bases; bases outside gene matches: 11. The CDR3 covers 15 residues. CDR3 sequence: CASSSGAGEGHEQFF. As DNA, the CDR3 is TGTGCCAGCAGCTCGGGTGCGGGAGAAGGTCATGAGCAGTTCTTC.

This clonotype was picked up a small number of times. The chain has TRBV7-9 and TRBJ2-2, with 8 positions matching TRBD1. This CDR3 is built from 19 residues. V lost 8 bases, J lost 4 bases, and 21 bases stayed unmatched. CDR1 SEHNR and CDR2 FQNEAQ come from the germline V gene (reference sequence). This CDR3 is CASGSLDRAPRGGTGELFF. The CDR3 coding sequence is TGTGCCAGCGGATCCTTGGACAGGGCCCCGAGGGGTGGCACCGGGGAGCTGTTTTTT.

This chain joins TRBV24-1 and TRBJ2-5; perhaps TRBD1 as D (5 bases). The length of the CDR3 is 16 residues. The germline CDR1 and CDR2 sequences are KGHDR and SFDVKD. Trimming cost V 1 base and J 2 bases, with 13 bases left between them. CDR3 sequence (DNA): TGTGCCACCAGTGATTTTACCCAGGGTAGACAAGAGACCCAGTACTTC. Translating gives CATSDFTQGRQETQYF.

In its sample, this clonotype was seen a few times. V and J are TRBV7-9 and TRBJ2-3, with a weak D call TRBD2 (5 bases). Germline CDR1 SEHNR, CDR2 FQNEAQ (reference sequence). V was shortened by 4 bases and J by 5 bases, with 10 bases between the two germline ends. The CDR3 is 13 amino acids. This CDR3 reads CASSYPAGDTQYF. CDR3 DNA sequence: TGTGCCAGCAGCTACCCCGCGGGAGATACGCAGTATTTT.

This sequence joins TRBV29-1 and TRBJ2-7; no definite D call. The germline V gene has CDR1 SQVTM and CDR2 ANQGSEA. The CDR3 loop spans 11 amino acids. V was shortened by 2 bases and J by 5 bases, with 7 bases between the two germline ends. CDR3 DNA: TGCAGCGTTGAAACAAGGAACGAGCAGTACTTC. It is translated as CSVETRNEQYF.

Note on this clonotype: At one end, the junction sequence differs from germline, possibly due to a read error. The CDR3 DNA reads as TGTGCCAGCAGCCTTATAGGGGGCTCGGGGTTCTTC. Protein product: CASSLIGGSGFF. This chain joins TRBV5-6 and TRBJ2-5, with TRBD1 matching over 7 bases. The germline gives CDR1 SGHDT, CDR2 YYEEEE. The CDR3 contains 12 residues.

J is TRBJ1-2 and V is TRBV5-6; TRBD1 aligns across 8 bases. Germline V gene lookup returns CDR1 SGHDT and CDR2 YYEEEE. The CDR3 is made up of 13 amino acids. V lost 6 bases and J lost 8; bases outside the gene matches: 9. In DNA form, the CDR3 reads TGTGCCAGCAACGTGGGACAGGCGTCGGGCTACACCTTC. Translating it yields CASNVGQASGYTF.

This clonotype was detected only a few times. The genes are TRBV12-3 or TRBV12-4 and TRBJ1-4; D ambiguous. V dropped 3 bases and J dropped 7 bases, with 15 bases sitting between them. This CDR3 has 15 amino acids. CDR3: CASSFTGPRPEKLFF. Here the CDR3 DNA reads TGTGCCAGCAGTTTTACCGGGCCACGGCCTGAAAAACTGTTTTTT.

This chain joins TRBV20-1 and TRBJ2-5; D might be TRBD2 (6 bases). CDR3 size: 10 residues. CDR1 and CDR2 (germline): DFQATT, SNEGSKA (reference sequence). The V end was cut by 8 bases, the J end by 9 bases, with 13 bases between. The CDR3 here is CSIRSGAQYF. CDR3 nucleotides: TGCAGTATACGCTCGGGGGCCCAGTACTTC.

This clonotype appeared a few times. The chain carries TRBV20-1 and TRBJ2-1, with TRBD2 matching over 7 bases. In germline, CDR1 is DFQATT, CDR2 SNEGSKA (reference sequence). Losses at the gene ends were 3 bases for V and 4 bases for J; bases not matched to a gene: 12. The CDR3 has 16 amino acids. The CDR3 DNA sequence: TGCAGTGCTAGCATAACACTAGCGTACGCTTACAATGAGCAGTTCTTC. It specifies CSASITLAYAYNEQFF.

This sequence joins TRBV7-2 and TRBJ1-3; no clear D gene. Trimming cost V 2 bases and J 4 bases, with 15 bases left between them. This CDR3 is 16 amino acids long. Germline V gene lookup returns CDR1 SGHTA and CDR2 FQGNSA. CDR3 residues: CASSLIPPAQGNTIYF. The CDR3, as DNA: TGTGCCAGCAGCTTAATCCCGCCGGCGCAAGGAAACACCATATATTTT. Looking up the rest from reference TRBV7-2 and TRBJ1-3 gives the full variable domain: GAGVSQSPSNKVTEKGKDVELRCDPISGHTALYWYRQSLGQGLEFLIYFQGNSAPDKSGLPSDRFSAERTGGSVSTLTIQRTQQEDSAVYLCASSLIPPAQGNTIYFGEGSWLTVV.

This clonotype appeared a few times. This chain connects TRBV20-1 to TRBJ2-5; 9 bases match TRBD1. The V gene's germline CDR1 is DFQATT and CDR2 SNEGSKA (reference sequence). The CDR3 runs 14 residues. The CDR3 spells CSADSGTGTEEQYF. The CDR3 nucleotides read TGCAGCGCGGACTCCGGGACAGGGACTGAGGAGCAGTACTTC.

The chain couples TRBV19 to TRBJ2-3; D call uncertain. Germline-derived CDR1 and CDR2 are LNHDA and SQIVND (reference sequence). The CDR3 totals 13 residues. Trimming removed 2 bases at V and 3 bases at J, with 6 bases between. This chain's CDR3 is CASSIKVTDTQYF. The CDR3 DNA is TGTGCCAGTAGTATAAAGGTAACAGATACGCAGTATTTT.

The chain employs TRBV29-1 and TRBJ1-2; D not resolved. V gave up 2 bases and J gave up 7 bases, with 14 bases separating them. The CDR3 runs 13 residues. CDR1 and CDR2 (germline): SQVTM, ANQGSEA. CDR3 nucleotides: TGCAGCGTTGAAACGACATCCGAGCGTGGCTACACCTTC. This translates into CSVETTSERGYTF.

This clonotype was seen only a few times. The chain recombines TRBV6-2 or TRBV6-3 with TRBJ1-1, with D perhaps matching TRBD1 (5 bases). Germline V CDR1 and CDR2: MNHEY, SVGEGT. This CDR3 is 15 amino acids long. V lost 6 bases and J lost 0, with 14 bases in between. The CDR3 sequence is CASRGWTDMNTEAFF. The CDR3 nucleotides read TGTGCCAGCAGGGGATGGACGGACATGAACACTGAAGCTTTCTTT.

This clonotype appeared a few times. The V and J genes are TRBV7-3 and TRBJ1-1; TRBD1 matches at 7 bases. CDR1 is SGHTA, CDR2 FQGTGA, per germline. Trimming removed 5 bases from V and 4 bases from J; junction bases left unmatched: 7. CDR3 length equals 14 residues. CDR3 in amino acids: CASSPQTGVTEAFF. The DNA for the CDR3 is TGTGCCAGCAGCCCCCAAACAGGGGTCACTGAAGCTTTCTTT.

This chain's CDR3 is CASSQWRNTDTQYF. CDR3 sequence (DNA): TGCGCCAGCAGCCAATGGAGAAACACAGATACGCAGTATTTT. This chain links TRBV4-1 with TRBJ2-3; no clear D gene. V dropped 2 bases and J dropped 2 bases, with 8 bases sitting between them. The CDR3 sequence is 14 residues long. CDR1 and CDR2 (germline): MGHRA, YSYEKL.

This chain joins TRBV12-3 or TRBV12-4 and TRBJ2-4; no firm D call. CDR3 length: 15 amino acids. V lost 7 bases, J lost 7 bases, and 20 bases lay in between. CDR3 in amino acids: CASTPGVLGWNIQYF. CDR3 in DNA: TGTGCCAGCACCCCTGGAGTACTTGGTTGGAACATTCAGTACTTC.

V is TRBV7-3 and J is TRBJ2-3; D remains unclear. Germline V lookup: CDR1 SGHTA, CDR2 FQGTGA. V lost 2 bases to trimming and J lost 4 bases, with 10 bases between them. The CDR3 contains 14 residues. In nucleotides, the CDR3 is TGTGCCAGCAGCTTAGGTCTGGTCGCAGATACGCAGTATTTT. Translating gives CASSLGLVADTQYF.

The chain uses TRBV28 and TRBJ1-1, with D tentatively TRBD1 (6 bases). The germline V and J ends were trimmed by 4 bases and 3 bases, with 15 bases remaining between them. Germline V gene data show CDR1 as MDHEN and CDR2 as SYDVKM. The CDR3 loop spans 15 amino acids. The CDR3, as DNA: TGTGCCAGCAGTTCATACAGGGAGGAAGACACTGAAGCTTTCTTT. Its protein product is CASSSYREEDTEAFF.

The V gene is TRBV12-3 or TRBV12-4, the J gene TRBJ2-1, with a tentative D call TRBD1 (5 bases). The CDR3 consists of 13 residues. The germline V and J ends were trimmed by 6 bases and 5 bases, with 11 bases remaining between them. The CDR3 region has the DNA TGTGCCAGCAGCTTGTGGGGCAACAATGAGCAGTTCTTC. It is translated as CASSLWGNNEQFF.

In its sample, this clonotype was seen a few times. The chain has TRBV14 and TRBJ2-5; D gene uncertain. The J call may be mistaken, given a closer DNA end match to TRBJ2-1. This CDR3 comprises 14 residues. Germline CDR1 and CDR2: SGHDN and FVKESK. The CDR3 region is CASSQGQVYNEQFF. The DNA of the CDR3 is TGTGCCAGCAGCCAAGGGCAAGTATACAATGAGCAGTTCTTC.